This entry lists 24 T cell receptor beta chains sequenced from one sample in a study of blood T cell repertoires in COVID-19. Libraries were prepared by immunoSEQ multiplex PCR; TCRdb keeps only in-frame clonotypes and omits some of them. Here the sample spans 300,000 to 400,000 clones, about 87% being singletons. The source material was peripheral blood. The receptors were sampled from a man aged 25-40 years with COVID-19, enrolled during active disease.

The V and J genes are TRBV5-4 and TRBJ1-1; TRBD1 matches 7 bases. With 4 bases clipped from V and 7 bases from J, the junction kept 7 bases outside the gene matches. This CDR3 is built from 13 residues. The germline gives CDR1 SGHNT, CDR2 YYREEE (reference sequence). CDR3 in DNA: TGTGCCAGCAGCCAAAGGGGGCTGAATGAAGCTTTCTTT. Translated: CASSQRGLNEAFF.

This sequence joins TRBV28 and TRBJ2-7; 8 bases agree with TRBD1. Germline CDR1 MDHEN, CDR2 SYDVKM. The CDR3 spans 11 residues. The ends lost 8 bases at V and 5 bases at J; junction bases unmatched: 2. Written as DNA, the CDR3 is TGTGCCAGCGAGACAGGGGACGAGCAGTACTTC. It specifies CASETGDEQYF.

The V gene is TRBV28, the J gene TRBJ2-7, with 7 bases matching TRBD2. Germline CDR1 MDHEN, CDR2 SYDVKM. Trimming took 7 bases from V and 3 from J; bases not matched to a gene: 9. This CDR3 has 14 amino acids. Here the CDR3 reads CASTPGGPLYEQYF. DNA for the CDR3: TGTGCCAGCACCCCGGGGGGTCCCCTCTACGAGCAGTACTTC.

The rearrangement uses TRBV28 and TRBJ2-5; 7 bases fit TRBD1. Trimming at V came to 7 bases and at J to 4 bases, leaving 6 bases not matched to a gene. This CDR3 region has 13 residues. Germline CDR1 is MDHEN and CDR2 is SYDVKM. The CDR3 spells CASTSGQIETQYF. The CDR3, as DNA: TGTGCCAGCACCTCGGGACAGATAGAGACCCAGTACTTC.

The chain carries TRBV24-1 and TRBJ1-1; 8 nucleotides match TRBD1. Germline CDR1 and CDR2: KGHDR and SFDVKD. V lost 4 bases to trimming and J lost 11 bases; unmatched junction nucleotides: 5. This CDR3 has 12 residues. The CDR3 DNA reads TGTGCCACCAGTGACTGGACAGGGCAGGCTTTCTTT. Protein sequence: CATSDWTGQAFF.

The rearrangement joins TRBV9 to TRBJ2-1; D unresolved. The CDR3 totals 14 residues. V lost 4 bases to trimming and J lost 1 base, with 9 bases between them. Germline V gene lookup returns CDR1 SGDLS and CDR2 YYNGEE. CDR3 DNA sequence: TGTGCCAGCAGCCAGACTCTGTCCTACAATGAGCAGTTCTTC. Its protein is CASSQTLSYNEQFF.

The genes are TRBV6-5 and TRBJ2-1, with TRBD2 identical over 10 bases. The V and J ends lost 4 bases and 8 bases, in that order; junction bases with no gene match: 5. Germline loops: CDR1 MNHEY, CDR2 SVGAGI. The CDR3 runs to 14 residues. The CDR3, as DNA: TGTGCCAGCAGTTCCTCTAGCGGGGGCCATGAGCAGTTCTTC. Protein product: CASSSSSGGHEQFF.

This clone was recorded only once. The chain carries TRBV7-9 and TRBJ2-1; D is undetermined. The germline gives CDR1 SEHNR, CDR2 FQNEAQ (reference sequence). CDR3 length equals 14 residues. V was pared by 5 bases and J by 6 bases, with 14 bases between. The CDR3: CASSPHQVLNEQFF. CDR3 bases: TGTGCCAGCAGCCCGCATCAGGTGCTCAATGAGCAGTTCTTC.

The genes are TRBV28 and TRBJ1-5; perhaps TRBD1 as D (5 bases). Germline V gene lookup returns CDR1 MDHEN and CDR2 SYDVKM. The CDR3 covers 13 residues. Trimming took off 6 bases at V and 1 base at J, with 7 bases between the two ends. This CDR3 is CASSRQSNQPQHF. For the CDR3, the DNA is TGTGCCAGCAGCCGACAGAGCAATCAGCCCCAGCATTTT.

Here the CDR3 reads CASSRGTSAQHF. CDR3 coding DNA: TGTGCCAGTAGTCGGGGGACTTCGGCCCAGCATTTT. The rearrangement links TRBV19 to TRBJ1-5; tentative D call: TRBD1 (5 bases). V lost 5 bases to trimming and J lost 11 bases, with 13 bases between them. The germline V gene has CDR1 LNHDA and CDR2 SQIVND (reference sequence). This CDR3 has 12 amino acids.

This clone was counted a single time. The rearrangement links TRBV7-2 to TRBJ2-7; 7 nucleotides line up with TRBD1. The V and J ends lost 3 bases and 1 base, in that order; junction bases with no gene match: 3. The germline gives CDR1 SGHTA, CDR2 FQGNSA. The CDR3 has 14 residues. CDR3 nucleotide sequence: TGTGCCAGCAGCTTGACAGGGCAATCCTACGAGCAGTACTTC. Its translation is CASSLTGQSYEQYF.

The V and J genes are TRBV6-1 and TRBJ2-3; D uncertain. The CDR3 sequence is 14 residues long. Germline V gene lookup returns CDR1 MNHNS and CDR2 SASEGT. Trimming took 3 bases from V and 2 from J, leaving 9 bases between them. This chain's CDR3 is CASSETRLTDTQYF. The CDR3 nucleotides read TGTGCCAGCAGTGAGACGCGGCTCACAGATACGCAGTATTTT.

This chain uses TRBV7-2 with TRBJ2-7; 11 bases fit TRBD2. The CDR3 covers 17 residues. The germline gives CDR1 SGHTA, CDR2 FQGNSA. J lost 8 bases, V lost 0 bases, and 12 bases had no gene match. Written as DNA, the CDR3 is TGTGCCAGCAGCTTAGCCGGATTAACTAGCGGGAGTACCCAGCAGTACTTC. Translation gives CASSLAGLTSGSTQQYF.

This chain links TRBV7-3 with TRBJ2-2, with D tentatively TRBD1 (6 bases). The CDR3 contains 14 residues. Trimming cost V 6 bases and J 6 bases, with 14 bases left between them. Per germline, CDR1 SGHTA and CDR2 FQGTGA. Written as DNA, the CDR3 is TGTGCCAGCAGGATTAACACAGGGCCCGGGGAGCTGTTTTTT. Its protein is CASRINTGPGELFF.

The V gene is TRBV9, the J gene TRBJ2-1, with a weak D call TRBD2 (5 bases). Germline loops: CDR1 SGDLS, CDR2 YYNGEE. Trimming left V 3 bases short and J 0 bases short, with 13 bases between. The CDR3 covers 16 residues. CDR3: CASSAAGGSSYNEQFF. CDR3 coding DNA: TGTGCCAGCAGCGCCGCGGGCGGTAGCTCCTACAATGAGCAGTTCTTC. The entire variable domain, with the rest obtained from reference TRBV9 and TRBJ2-1, is as follows: DSGVTQTPKHLITATGQRVTLRCSPRSGDLSVYWYQQSLDQGLQFLIQYYNGEERAKGNILERFSAQQFPDLHSELNLSSLELGDSALYFCASSAAGGSSYNEQFFGPGTRLTVL.

This chain uses TRBV5-6 with TRBJ1-5, with D unclear. Germline CDR1 is SGHDT and CDR2 is YYEEEE. V lost 0 bases, J lost 2 bases, and 15 bases lay in between. The CDR3 spans 17 residues. The CDR3 nucleotides read TGTGCCAGCAGCTTGGCCTCGGGTTCCGTAGGCAATCAGCCCCAGCATTTT. Translating it yields CASSLASGSVGNQPQHF.

The chain links TRBV9 to TRBJ1-2; tentative D call: TRBD1 (6 bases). This CDR3 spans 14 amino acids. In germline, CDR1 is SGDLS, CDR2 YYNGEE. Trimming removed 4 bases at V and 4 bases at J, with 14 bases between. The CDR3 loop is CASSPEGGPYGYTF. The CDR3 bases are TGTGCCAGCAGCCCTGAGGGGGGGCCCTATGGCTACACCTTC.

The rearrangement links TRBV9 to TRBJ2-3; TRBD2 might be the D (5 bases). This CDR3 has 16 residues. V lost 1 base, J lost 2 bases, and 14 bases lay in between. Germline V gene data show CDR1 as SGDLS and CDR2 as YYNGEE. The CDR3 reads CASSVKLTGNTDTQYF. DNA for the CDR3: TGTGCCAGCAGCGTAAAATTGACGGGGAACACAGATACGCAGTATTTT.

This chain connects TRBV12-5 to TRBJ1-1, with D possibly being TRBD1 (6 bases). V dropped 5 bases and J dropped 9 bases, with 10 bases sitting between them. The CDR3 extends over 11 amino acids. CDR1 LGHNT and CDR2 FRNRAP come from the germline V gene. CDR3 coding DNA: TGTGCTAGTGGTCAAGGACAGCAAGCTTTCTTT. Residues: CASGQGQQAFF.

The genes are TRBV10-3 and TRBJ2-7, with 7 bases matching TRBD2. Germline lookup yields CDR1 ENHRY and CDR2 SYGVKD. Trimming cost V 3 bases and J 5 bases; bases outside gene matches: 16. CDR3 length: 17 residues. CDR3 protein: CAISETVGLQGGHEQYF. DNA of the CDR3: TGTGCCATCAGTGAAACCGTTGGCCTTCAGGGAGGGCACGAGCAGTACTTC.

V gene TRBV27 combines with J gene TRBJ2-7; D perhaps matches TRBD2 (7 bases). Germline V gives CDR1 MNHEY, CDR2 SMNVEV (reference sequence). The CDR3 loop spans 15 amino acids. Deletions cut 7 bases from V and 3 bases from J, with 19 bases between. Written as DNA, the CDR3 is TGTGCCAGCAACACTAGGGGGAGGGGAAACTACGAGCAGTACTTC. Translated, it gives CASNTRGRGNYEQYF.

The chain recombines TRBV4-3 with TRBJ2-3; 8 nucleotides match TRBD2. This CDR3 is built from 14 residues. CDR1 is LGHNA and CDR2 is YSLEER in the germline V gene. V dropped 4 bases and J dropped 8; count of bases not matched to a gene: 8. The chain's CDR3 is CASSLTSGVLTQYF. In nucleotides, the CDR3 is TGCGCCAGCAGCCTTACTAGCGGTGTCCTTACGCAGTATTTT.

The J gene is TRBJ2-7, the V gene TRBV14; unclear D gene. Germline CDR1 reads SGHDN; CDR2 reads FVKESK. Trimming removed 3 bases from V and 7 bases from J, with 7 bases in between. The CDR3 covers 11 residues. The CDR3 nucleotides are TGTGCCAGCAGCCATGATCAGGAGCAGTACTTC. Amino acids: CASSHDQEQYF.

This clone was observed a single time. The rearrangement links TRBV4-3 to TRBJ2-1; 9 nucleotides line up with TRBD2. V shed 0 bases, J shed 7 bases, and the junction held 13 bases outside the gene matches. The CDR3 has 18 residues. The germline V gene encodes CDR1 LGHNA and CDR2 YSLEER. The CDR3 DNA sequence: TGCGCCAGCAGCCAAGAATTGCCACTAGCGGGTTTATCGAATGAGCAGTTCTTC. This sequence encodes CASSQELPLAGLSNEQFF.